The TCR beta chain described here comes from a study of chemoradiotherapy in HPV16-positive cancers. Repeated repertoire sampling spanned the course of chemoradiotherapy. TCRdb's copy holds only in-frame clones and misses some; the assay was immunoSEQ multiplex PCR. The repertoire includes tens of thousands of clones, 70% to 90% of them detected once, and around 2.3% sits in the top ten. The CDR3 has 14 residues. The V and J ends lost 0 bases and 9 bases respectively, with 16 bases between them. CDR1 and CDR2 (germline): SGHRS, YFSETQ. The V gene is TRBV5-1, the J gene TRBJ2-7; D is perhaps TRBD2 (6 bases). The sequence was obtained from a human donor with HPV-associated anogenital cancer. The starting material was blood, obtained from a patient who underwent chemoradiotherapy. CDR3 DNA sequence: TGCGCCAGCAGCTTGGTCTCCGGGAGATCGGGGCAGTACTTC. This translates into CASSLVSGRSGQYF.